Shown below are 31 T cell receptor beta chains from a single sample sequenced in a study of tumour-infiltrating T cells in Burkitt lymphoma. Generated by immunoSEQ multiplex PCR, the TCRdb table keeps only in-frame clones and is missing some. The data contain more than 45,000 clones, around 30% of them seen just once; the ten biggest clones take up 2.9%. Sequenced input: tumor tissue. These TCRs come from a human donor with Burkitt lymphoma.

CDR3 bases: TGCGCCAGCAACCAGATACGGGCAGGTGGGAACAATGAGCAGTTCTTC. This sequence encodes CASNQIRAGGNNEQFF. The genes are TRBV10-1 and TRBJ2-1, with unresolved D. Germline V gene data show CDR1 as WNHNN and CDR2 as SYGVQD (reference sequence). Trimming removed 7 bases from V and 5 bases from J, with 21 bases in between. The CDR3 sequence is 16 residues long.

The genes are TRBV7-3 and TRBJ1-5; D unresolved. Germline V CDR1 and CDR2: SGHTA, FQGTGA. Trimming left V 3 bases short and J 7 bases short, with 10 bases between. The CDR3 is 13 amino acids. CDR3 amino acids: CASSFQVDQPQHF. CDR3 bases: TGTGCCAGCAGCTTCCAGGTCGACCAGCCCCAGCATTTT.

The gene calls are TRBV6-6 and TRBJ1-1; D is undetermined. V was clipped by 5 bases and J by 2 bases, with 3 bases between them. This CDR3 is built from 11 residues. Germline-derived CDR1 and CDR2 are MNHNY and SVGAGI (reference sequence). Written as DNA, the CDR3 is TGTGCCAGCAGTCCTAACACTGAAGCTTTCTTT. It is translated as CASSPNTEAFF.

This clone was observed a handful of times. The rearrangement joins TRBV29-1 to TRBJ2-7, with TRBD1 matching 8 bases. V trimming: 6 bases; J trimming: 5 bases; junction bases outside the gene matches: 9. CDR3 length equals 13 residues. The germline gives CDR1 SQVTM, CDR2 ANQGSEA. CDR3 sequence (DNA): TGCAGCGTAAGCAGGGGGCTGGTGAACGAGCAGTACTTC. It codes for CSVSRGLVNEQYF.

J is TRBJ2-7 and V is TRBV9; 7 bases align to TRBD1. Germline values: CDR1 SGDLS, CDR2 YYNGEE. There are 15 residues in the CDR3. V shed 3 bases and J 0 bases; nucleotides not matched to a gene: 6. CDR3 nucleotides: TGTGCCAGCAGCGCCGGACAGGCTACCTCCTACGAGCAGTACTTC. Translation gives CASSAGQATSYEQYF.

This clone was picked up a small number of times. The chain carries TRBV7-9 and TRBJ2-7; D may be TRBD1 (6 bases). Trimming removed 0 bases from V and 2 bases from J, with 8 bases in between. Germline-derived CDR1 and CDR2 are SEHNR and FQNEAQ (reference sequence). This CDR3 region has 14 residues. The CDR3 here is CASSLAGGPYEQYF. Here the CDR3 DNA reads TGTGCCAGCAGCTTAGCAGGGGGACCCTACGAGCAGTACTTC.

The rearrangement joins TRBV4-1 to TRBJ1-2; D unresolved. Deletions cut 3 bases from V and 4 bases from J, with 9 bases between. The CDR3 is 13 amino acids. Per germline, CDR1 MGHRA and CDR2 YSYEKL. As DNA, the CDR3 is TGCGCCAGCAGCCACGAACACCCCTATGGCTACACCTTC. Translating it yields CASSHEHPYGYTF.

This clone has only a few counts. The chain joins TRBV2 to TRBJ2-3; the match to TRBD1 covers 8 bases. Trimming took 7 bases from V and 3 from J; bases not matched to a gene: 9. The CDR3 extends over 15 amino acids. Per germline, CDR1 SNHLY and CDR2 FYNNEI. The chain's CDR3 is CASNRQGTSTDTQYF. The CDR3 DNA is TGTGCCAGCAACCGACAGGGGACGAGTACAGATACGCAGTATTTT. The full variable domain, completed using reference TRBV2 and TRBJ2-3, is EPEVTQTPSHQVTQMGQEVILRCVPISNHLYFYWYRQILGQKVEFLVSFYNNEISEKSEIFDDQFSVERPDGSNFTLKIRSTKLEDSAMYFCASNRQGTSTDTQYFGPGTRLTVL.

This clone was observed a handful of times. This chain links TRBV15 with TRBJ2-7; no clear D gene. The CDR3 length is 12 residues. V lost 6 bases and J lost 2, with 8 bases in between. The germline V gene encodes CDR1 LNHNV and CDR2 YYDKDF (reference sequence). CDR3 sequence reads: CATSGRAYEQYF. The CDR3 DNA reads as TGTGCCACCAGTGGCAGAGCCTACGAGCAGTACTTC.

This clone was recorded a few times. The chain employs TRBV7-2 and TRBJ2-7; unclear D gene. CDR1 is SGHTA and CDR2 is FQGNSA in the germline V gene. CDR3 length equals 15 residues. V was pared by 3 bases and J by 2 bases, with 14 bases between. The CDR3 coding sequence is TGTGCCAGCAGCTTGAGCCCGATATCTACCTACGAGCAGTACTTC. As protein: CASSLSPISTYEQYF.

The rearrangement links TRBV6-1 to TRBJ1-2; no firm D call. Trimming cost V 6 bases and J 2 bases, with 13 bases left between them. The germline CDR1 and CDR2 sequences are MNHNS and SASEGT. The CDR3 extends over 14 amino acids. CDR3 residues: CASRGVGLNYGYTF. CDR3 bases: TGTGCCAGCAGAGGAGTGGGCCTGAACTATGGCTACACCTTC.

V and J are TRBV4-3 and TRBJ2-2, with D tentatively TRBD2 (6 bases). From germline, CDR1 is LGHNA and CDR2 YSLEER. The CDR3 length is 13 residues. Here the CDR3 reads CVAGRWNTGELFF. CDR3 coding DNA: TGCGTCGCGGGGAGGTGGAACACCGGGGAGCTGTTTTTT.

The CDR3 here is CASSDRQGIEQYF. In DNA, the CDR3 is TGTGCCAGCAGCGACAGACAGGGAATCGAGCAGTACTTC. The chain combines TRBV5-5 with TRBJ2-7, with 7 bases lining up with TRBD1. Per germline, CDR1 SGHKS and CDR2 YYEKEE (reference sequence). Trimming cost V 4 bases and J 6 bases; bases outside gene matches: 7. This CDR3 has 13 residues.

The rearrangement links TRBV15 to TRBJ1-2; 8 bases agree with TRBD1. CDR1 is LNHNV and CDR2 is YYDKDF in the germline V gene (reference sequence). The ends lost 4 bases at V and 7 bases at J; junction bases unmatched: 5. The CDR3 is made up of 13 amino acids. The CDR3 loop reads CATSTGGEGGYTF. Written as DNA, the CDR3 is TGTGCCACCAGCACAGGGGGCGAGGGTGGCTACACCTTC.

CDR3 residues: CASTSRAAETQYF. In DNA, the CDR3 is TGTGCCAGCACCTCAAGGGCGGCAGAGACCCAGTACTTC. The genes are TRBV5-6 and TRBJ2-5; the D is unclear. With 6 bases removed from V and 4 bases from J, the gap between germline ends came to 13 bases. Germline V gene data show CDR1 as SGHDT and CDR2 as YYEEEE. This CDR3 contains 13 residues.

The genes are TRBV19 and TRBJ1-1, with 9 positions matching TRBD1. This CDR3 has 15 amino acids. The germline V gene encodes CDR1 LNHDA and CDR2 SQIVND (reference sequence). The V and J ends lost 7 bases and 0 bases, in that order; junction bases with no gene match: 6. CDR3 sequence: CASTDRGAMNTEAFF. In DNA form, the CDR3 reads TGTGCCAGTACCGACAGGGGGGCGATGAACACTGAAGCTTTCTTT. The full variable domain, its missing parts supplied by reference TRBV19 and TRBJ1-1, is DGGITQSPKYLFRKEGQNVTLSCEQNLNHDAMYWYRQDPGQGLRLIYYSQIVNDFQKGDIAEGYSVSREKKESFPLTVTSAQKNPTAFYLCASTDRGAMNTEAFFGQGTRLTVV.

This clone was counted only a few times. This rearrangement joins TRBV13 to TRBJ1-5; unclear D gene. Germline values: CDR1 PRHDT, CDR2 FYEKMQ (reference sequence). V was cut by 5 bases and J by 5 bases, with 7 bases left in between. The CDR3 is 12 residues long. In DNA, the CDR3 is TGTGCCAGCAGCGTCAGAGATCAGCCCCAGCATTTT. It translates to CASSVRDQPQHF.

This clone was counted once. The chain combines TRBV5-1 with TRBJ2-3; no firm D call. Trimming stripped 1 base from V and 1 base from J, with 7 bases between. The CDR3 consists of 14 residues. CDR1 and CDR2 (germline): SGHRS, YFSETQ. The CDR3 bases are TGCGCCAGCAGCTTGAACAGACGCACAGATACGCAGTATTTT. It yields the protein CASSLNRRTDTQYF.

A few counts support this clone. This chain links TRBV6-1 with TRBJ2-5; perhaps TRBD1 as D (6 bases). Germline V gene lookup returns CDR1 MNHNS and CDR2 SASEGT. The CDR3 has 16 amino acids. Between the trimmed V and J ends, which lost 6 bases and 2 bases, there was a span of 19 bases. The CDR3 coding sequence is TGTGCCAGCAGGGAACATGGGGGCCGACCACAAGAGACCCAGTACTTC. Translated: CASREHGGRPQETQYF.

The chain carries TRBV7-2 and TRBJ2-1; 8 bases are a match to TRBD2. The J segment lost 2 bases and the V segment lost 5 bases, leaving 5 bases of the junction unmatched. The germline V gene encodes CDR1 SGHTA and CDR2 FQGNSA. The CDR3 runs to 15 residues. This chain's CDR3 is CASSPGLATYNEQFF. In nucleotides, the CDR3 is TGTGCCAGCAGCCCAGGACTAGCTACCTACAATGAGCAGTTCTTC.

The genes are TRBV28 and TRBJ2-3; 13 bases agree with TRBD2. J gave up 1 base and V 8 bases, and 9 bases lay outside the gene matches. The germline V gene has CDR1 MDHEN and CDR2 SYDVKM. This CDR3 contains 17 residues. The CDR3 spells CASATSGGARGTDTQYF. The CDR3 bases are TGTGCCAGCGCTACTAGCGGGGGGGCAAGGGGCACAGATACGCAGTATTTT.

The sample holds a few counts of this clone. The rearrangement joins TRBV28 to TRBJ1-5, with a tentative D call TRBD1 (6 bases). Trimming removed 5 bases at V and 0 bases at J, with 14 bases between. Germline loops: CDR1 MDHEN, CDR2 SYDVKM. The CDR3 contains 16 residues. The CDR3 bases are TGTGCCAGCAGTCTTGGACAGCTATATAGCAATCAGCCCCAGCATTTT. This codes for CASSLGQLYSNQPQHF. The complete variable domain, with remaining parts taken from reference TRBV28 and TRBJ1-5, reads DVKVTQSSRYLVKRTGEKVFLECVQDMDHENMFWYRQDPGLGLRLIYFSYDVKMKEKGDIPEGYSVSREKKERFSLILESASTNQTSMYLCASSLGQLYSNQPQHFGDGTRLSIL.

The V call is TRBV29-1, the J call TRBJ2-3; 8 bases line up with TRBD2. Germline V gene sequence: CDR1 SQVTM, CDR2 ANQGSEA. This CDR3 spans 15 amino acids. Losses at the gene ends were 4 bases for V and 2 bases for J; bases not matched to a gene: 8. The CDR3 spells CSVGSGGFFTDTQYF. The CDR3 region has the DNA TGCAGCGTTGGCAGCGGGGGCTTCTTCACAGATACGCAGTATTTT.

The V gene is TRBV5-8, the J gene TRBJ2-5; 8 bases line up with TRBD1. Germline V gene sequence: CDR1 SGHTS, CDR2 YDEGEE. This CDR3 has 16 amino acids. With 4 bases clipped from V and 2 bases from J, the junction kept 10 bases outside the gene matches. The CDR3, as DNA: TGTGCCAGCAGCCTTGGAACAGGGGGGATTCAAGAGACCCAGTACTTC. As protein: CASSLGTGGIQETQYF.

The chain recombines TRBV19 with TRBJ1-5; 10 nucleotides match TRBD1. The trim removed 7 bases at V and 9 bases at J, leaving 12 bases unmatched. The CDR3 extends over 15 amino acids. In germline, CDR1 is LNHDA, CDR2 SQIVND (reference sequence). The CDR3 bases are TGTGCCAGTACCCGGGACAGGGGAAGAGAACGGCCCCAGCATTTT. This codes for CASTRDRGRERPQHF.

This chain uses TRBV2 with TRBJ2-3, with 9 bases that match TRBD1. With 6 bases clipped from V and 2 bases from J, the junction kept 9 bases outside the gene matches. This CDR3 spans 16 amino acids. CDR1 SNHLY and CDR2 FYNNEI come from the germline V gene. CDR3 sequence: CASSWGQGGPTDTQYF. The CDR3 DNA follows: TGTGCCAGCAGCTGGGGACAGGGTGGGCCCACAGATACGCAGTATTTT.

V and J are TRBV5-1 and TRBJ2-3; the match to TRBD1 covers 7 bases. Per germline, CDR1 SGHRS and CDR2 YFSETQ. The CDR3 loop spans 15 amino acids. J was trimmed by 4 bases and V by 2 bases; bases with no gene match: 7. CDR3: CASSFQGERADTQYF. The CDR3, as DNA: TGCGCCAGCAGCTTCCAGGGGGAGAGGGCAGATACGCAGTATTTT.

The rearrangement uses TRBV7-2 and TRBJ2-5; maybe TRBD2 (6 bases). The V and J ends lost 3 bases and 5 bases respectively, with 10 bases between them. The CDR3 runs 13 residues. CDR1 is SGHTA and CDR2 is FQGNSA in the germline V gene. CDR3 residues: CASSLGLAETQYF. In DNA form, the CDR3 reads TGTGCCAGCAGCTTGGGACTGGCGGAGACCCAGTACTTC.

This clone appeared a few times. The V and J genes are TRBV19 and TRBJ1-2, with a tentative D call TRBD1 (6 bases). V was cut by 7 bases and J by 7 bases, with 19 bases left in between. This CDR3 spans 14 amino acids. Germline lookup yields CDR1 LNHDA and CDR2 SQIVND (reference sequence). The CDR3 DNA reads as TGTGCCAGTACCCTGGGGGCCCCCAGGGGTGGCTACACCTTC. Protein: CASTLGAPRGGYTF.

This clone has more than one count but fewer than ten. The rearrangement uses TRBV5-1 and TRBJ1-6; D may be TRBD1 (5 bases). Germline V lookup: CDR1 SGHRS, CDR2 YFSETQ. This CDR3 has 15 amino acids. Trimming shortened V by 4 bases and J by 7 bases, and 15 bases separated the two germline ends. For the CDR3, the DNA is TGCGCCAGCAGCGGGGGAGGCGCCGCCAATTCACCCCTCCACTTT. Amino acid sequence: CASSGGGAANSPLHF.

This clone occurred a few times. The chain recombines TRBV7-9 with TRBJ2-3, with D possibly being TRBD1 or TRBD2 (5 bases each). Germline V lookup: CDR1 SEHNR, CDR2 FQNEAQ (reference sequence). V was pared by 5 bases and J by 2 bases, with 8 bases between. The CDR3 runs to 13 residues. This chain's CDR3 is CASSRDATDTQYF. CDR3 coding DNA: TGTGCCAGCAGCCGGGACGCCACAGATACGCAGTATTTT.